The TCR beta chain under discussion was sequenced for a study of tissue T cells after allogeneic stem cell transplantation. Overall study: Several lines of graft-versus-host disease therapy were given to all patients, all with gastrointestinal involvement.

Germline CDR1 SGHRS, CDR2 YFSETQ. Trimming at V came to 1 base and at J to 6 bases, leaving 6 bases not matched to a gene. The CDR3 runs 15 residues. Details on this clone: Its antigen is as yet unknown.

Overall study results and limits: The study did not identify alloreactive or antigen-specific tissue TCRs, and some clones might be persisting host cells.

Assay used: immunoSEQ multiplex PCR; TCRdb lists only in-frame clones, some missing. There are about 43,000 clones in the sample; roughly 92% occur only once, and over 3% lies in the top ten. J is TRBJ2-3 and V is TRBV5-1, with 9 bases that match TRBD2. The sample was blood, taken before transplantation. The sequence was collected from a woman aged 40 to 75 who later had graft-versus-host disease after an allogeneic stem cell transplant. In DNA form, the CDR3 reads TGCGCCAGCAGCTTGCAGGCGGGAGGGGTTGATACGCAGTATTTT. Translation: CASSLQAGGVDTQYF.